The present TCR beta chain was sequenced within a study of T-cell reconstitution after alpha-beta-depleted transplantation in children. This clonotype was detected a few times. Its matching antigen is unknown. Whole-study results and caveats: Expanded clones from the graft, numbering several hundred, reportedly supplied alpha-beta T cells about two months after transplant.

Unique molecular identifiers were incorporated when the TCRbeta library was constructed. One entry per CDR3 protein results from TCRdb running MiXCR on the PCR reads. In the table there are fewer than 350,000 distinct CDR3 sequences, roughly a tenth of which are singletons. Germline V CDR1 and CDR2: SGHRS, YFSETQ. The J segment lost 6 bases and the V segment lost 2 bases, leaving 3 bases of the junction unmatched. The CDR3 is 14 residues long. The receptor comes from a boy younger than two with acute myeloid leukemia, due to receive a stem cell transplant. This specimen was PBMCs, taken before TCRalphabeta/CD19-depleted stem cell transplant. V usage is TRBV5-1 and J usage is TRBJ2-7; TRBD2 matches 12 bases. CDR3 sequence (DNA): TGCGCCAGCAGCTTCCTAGCGGGGGGGCCCGAGCAGTACTTC. It specifies CASSFLAGGPEQYF.